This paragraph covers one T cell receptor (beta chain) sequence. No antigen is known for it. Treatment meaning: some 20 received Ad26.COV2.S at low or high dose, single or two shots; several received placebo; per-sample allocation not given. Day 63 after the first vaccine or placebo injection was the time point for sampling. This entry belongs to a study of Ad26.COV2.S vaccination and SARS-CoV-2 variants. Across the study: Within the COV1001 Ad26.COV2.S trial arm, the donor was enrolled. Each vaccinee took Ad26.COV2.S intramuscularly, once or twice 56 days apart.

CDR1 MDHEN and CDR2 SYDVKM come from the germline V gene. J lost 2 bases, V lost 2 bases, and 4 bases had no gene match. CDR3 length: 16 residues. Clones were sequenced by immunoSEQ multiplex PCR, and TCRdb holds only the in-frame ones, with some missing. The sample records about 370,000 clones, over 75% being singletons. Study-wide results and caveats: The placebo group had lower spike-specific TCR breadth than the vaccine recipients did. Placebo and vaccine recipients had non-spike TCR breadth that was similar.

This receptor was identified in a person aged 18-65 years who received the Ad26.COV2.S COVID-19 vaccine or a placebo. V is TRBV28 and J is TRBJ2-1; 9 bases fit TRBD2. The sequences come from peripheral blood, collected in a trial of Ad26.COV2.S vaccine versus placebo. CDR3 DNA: TGTGCCAGCAGTTTACGCGGGAGGGTAGCCTACAATGAGCAGTTCTTC. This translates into CASSLRGRVAYNEQFF.